This record concerns one T cell receptor (beta chain) sequence. The germline gives CDR1 MDHEN, CDR2 SYDVKM. With 5 bases removed from V and 7 bases from J, the gap between germline ends came to 12 bases. The CDR3 totals 13 residues. Some clones are missing from TCRdb's copy, which holds only in-frame ones; the method was immunoSEQ multiplex PCR. Among around 250,000 clones listed, approximately 92% were seen once. This sample is part of a study of blood T cell repertoires in COVID-19. Study-level background: From T cells, B-cell-depleted T cells, or PBMCs came the material, which was cDNA or gDNA.

V and J are TRBV28 and TRBJ1-5; D not certain. The receptor was isolated from a woman in her thirties or forties who had recovered from COVID-19. The sequenced sample consisted of peripheral blood. CDR3 region: CASSLRGSQPQHF. The CDR3 DNA is TGTGCCAGCAGTCTCCGCGGGAGCCAGCCCCAGCATTTT.